This T cell receptor beta chain is drawn from a study of neurological immune-mediated disorders. Findings and caveats of the study: None of the CDR3 amino acid sequences found in expanded clones was shared across subjects. This suggests that the TCR-beta repertoires were private in all groups.

Germline V gene lookup returns CDR1 SGHDN and CDR2 FVKESK. This CDR3 region has 15 residues. With 5 bases clipped from V and 3 bases from J, the junction kept 6 bases outside the gene matches. The table lists this clonotype with many counts. As yet, its antigen is unknown. Over 190 million TCR-beta sequences from 15-18 subjects came out of each sequencing run. MiXCR, applied by TCRdb to the 5' RACE reads, yields one record per CDR3 protein. The profile shows approximately 70,000 distinct CDR3 sequences, 10% of them singletons. Time point denoted: longitudinal time-point 1 (baseline). The sequence derives from a man aged 30 to 45 in good health. Sequencing used PBMCs. V is TRBV14 and J is TRBJ1-4; TRBD1 matches at 7 bases. The CDR3 DNA reads as TGTGCCAGCAGCGACGGACAGGTCCCTAATGAAAAACTGTTTTTT. Protein product: CASSDGQVPNEKLFF.